The present entry profiles one T cell receptor (beta chain) with its context. These data originate in a study of shared clonotypes between healthy human individuals. Overall study: Per donor, three plates held CD4 naive cells, three held CD4 memory, two held CD8 naive and one held CD8 memory.

Sequenced by immunoSEQ multiplex PCR; TCRdb stores in-frame clones only, minus some. This sample yields approximately 320,000 clones, of which around 90% are seen a single time; about a sixth belongs to the top ten. Donors comprised only Caucasian adults living in Nashville, Tennessee. This CDR3 comprises 15 residues. Trimming cost V 0 bases and J 2 bases, with 14 bases left between them. The germline V gene has CDR1 SQVTM and CDR2 ANQGSEA. This clonotype was obtained from a man between 18 and 35 years old in good health. What was sequenced was memory CD8+ T cells sorted from blood. Subset indicated: CD45RO+ cells pooled with CCR7-negative TemRA cells. This chain joins TRBV29-1 and TRBJ2-7; possibly TRBD1 for D (5 bases). In nucleotides, the CDR3 is TGCAGCGTTGAAGATCGGGCAGGGATCCCCTACGAGCAGTACTTC. It codes for CSVEDRAGIPYEQYF.